This T cell receptor beta chain was observed in a study of shared clonotypes between healthy human individuals. Only in-frame clones appear in the TCRdb table, and some are missing; sequencing was by immunoSEQ multiplex PCR. The sample yields approximately 82,000 clones, 62% seen once. A note on this clone: Its antigen is not identified.

Study outcomes and limitations: Rarefaction revealed incomplete sorted-subset sequencing despite large depth. Naive subsets generally had larger estimated richness than memory subsets.

The source of this sequence is a man aged 30 to 39 in good health. Sequenced input: memory CD8+ T cells sorted from blood. Subset here: CD45RO+ cells pooled with CCR7-negative TemRA cells.

The CDR3 is CASSPLSVYEQYF. CDR3 nucleotides: TGTGCCAGCAGCCCCCTCTCTGTCTACGAGCAGTACTTC. The chain is built from TRBV7-2 and TRBJ2-7, with D uncertain. Trimming took 5 bases from V and 3 from J, leaving 11 bases between them. This CDR3 contains 13 residues. Germline V gene data show CDR1 as SGHTA and CDR2 as FQGNSA.